This TCR beta chain was obtained from a study of memory CD4+ T cells and cytomegalovirus serostatus. CDR1 MDHEN and CDR2 SYDVKM come from the germline V gene. This CDR3 is 14 amino acids long. Produced via immunoSEQ multiplex PCR; TCRdb's table is partial and in-frame only. This table holds 50,000 to 70,000 clones, over 75% found once. Single viable CD3+CD4+CD8-CD45RO+ cells were sorted as the memory CD4+ T cells. As regards this clone: The junction departs from the called germline gene at one end, perhaps through a read error.

Material for sequencing was memory CD4+ T cells from blood. The V gene is TRBV28, the J gene TRBJ2-6; D not resolved. This TCR derives from an adult in good health and CMV-seronegative. CDR3 sequence: CGSNSHSGANVLTF. The CDR3 DNA reads TGCGGATCTAACAGTCACTCTGGGGCCAACGTCCTGACTTTC.